These 25 T cell receptor beta chains were sequenced from one sample in a study of OX40 agonist ivuxolimab in advanced cancers. Data came from immunoSEQ multiplex PCR; TCRdb stores just in-frame clones and leaves some out. Of about 100,000 clones in the sample, roughly 93% were seen once. This material consisted of CD4+ or CD8+ T cells sorted from blood, taken in a trial of the OX40 agonist ivuxolimab. The source is an adult with an advanced solid tumor such as melanoma, head and neck, liver or kidney cancer.

The gene calls are TRBV30 and TRBJ1-1, with unresolved D. CDR1 GTSNPN and CDR2 SVGIG come from the germline V gene (reference sequence). The CDR3 is 13 amino acids. The ends were cut back, 4 bases at V and 0 bases at J, with 9 bases in the middle. The CDR3 DNA reads TGTGCCTGGACCCTCTCCATGAACACTGAAGCTTTCTTT. This gives the protein CAWTLSMNTEAFF. The full variable domain, with the rest looked up from reference TRBV30 and TRBJ1-1, is SQTIHQWPATLVQPVGSPLSLECTVEGTSNPNLYWYRQAAGRGLQLLFYSVGIGQISSEVPQNLSASRPQDRQFILSSKKLLLSDSGFYLCAWTLSMNTEAFFGQGTRLTVV.

The chain couples TRBV29-1 to TRBJ2-1; D is possibly TRBD2 (7 bases). CDR3 size: 15 residues. Per the germline V gene, CDR1 is SQVTM and CDR2 is ANQGSEA. CDR3 in DNA: TGCAGTGGAGTGGGGGGGCCGAGCTCCTACAATGAGCAGTTCTTC. Translation: CSGVGGPSSYNEQFF.

This clone was picked up one time. The chain combines TRBV7-8 with TRBJ1-1; 8 nucleotides match TRBD1. J gave up 2 bases and V 4 bases, and 3 bases lay outside the gene matches. This CDR3 region has 14 residues. CDR1 and CDR2 from the germline V gene are SGHVS and FQNEAQ. The CDR3 DNA reads as TGTGCCAGCAGCTCTCAGGGGGCTAACACTGAAGCTTTCTTT. The encoded protein is CASSSQGANTEAFF.

The chain couples TRBV29-1 to TRBJ2-3, with a possible D match to TRBD2 (5 bases). Germline-derived CDR1 and CDR2 are SQVTM and ANQGSEA. Trimming took 6 bases from V and 4 from J, leaving 11 bases between them. This CDR3 is 12 amino acids long. CDR3 protein: CSVGVGADTQYF. CDR3 coding DNA: TGCAGCGTCGGTGTGGGAGCAGATACGCAGTATTTT.

This clone has only one observation. This chain connects TRBV7-9 to TRBJ2-3; 9 bases are shared with TRBD1. The junction had 9 bases not matched to a gene; V was cut back by 5 bases and J by 3 bases. The CDR3 contains 16 residues. Germline V gene sequence: CDR1 SEHNR, CDR2 FQNEAQ (reference sequence). The CDR3 loop is CASSDRDRAGTDTQYF. The DNA for the CDR3 is TGTGCCAGCAGCGACCGGGACAGGGCGGGTACAGATACGCAGTATTTT.

The chain couples TRBV5-1 to TRBJ1-1; D not certain. The V gene's germline CDR1 is SGHRS and CDR2 YFSETQ. Trimming took 0 bases from V and 7 from J, leaving 13 bases between them. This CDR3 is 14 amino acids long. The CDR3 region is CASSLAVVGSEAFF. CDR3 bases: TGCGCCAGCAGCTTGGCCGTTGTAGGGAGTGAAGCTTTCTTT. The whole variable domain, filled in from reference TRBV5-1 and TRBJ1-1, reads KAGVTQTPRYLIKTRGQQVTLSCSPISGHRSVSWYQQTPGQGLQFLFEYFSETQRNKGNFPGRFSGRQFSNSRSEMNVSTLELGDSALYLCASSLAVVGSEAFFGQGTRLTVV.

This clone was observed once. This chain uses TRBV7-6 with TRBJ2-2; TRBD2 is a possible D gene (6 bases). There are 14 residues in the CDR3. V was shortened by 5 bases and J by 0 bases, with 7 bases between the two germline ends. The V gene's germline CDR1 is SGHVS and CDR2 FNYEAQ. CDR3 sequence reads: CASSRTTNTGELFF. Written as DNA, the CDR3 is TGTGCCAGCAGCCGGACTACGAACACCGGGGAGCTGTTTTTT.

This sequence joins TRBV30 and TRBJ1-5, with 8 bases matching TRBD1. Trimming took 5 bases from V and 6 from J; bases not matched to a gene: 9. The CDR3 runs to 14 residues. Germline V gene data show CDR1 as GTSNPN and CDR2 as SVGIG (reference sequence). The CDR3 nucleotides read TGTGCCTGGGGACAGGGTATGTTAAGTCAGCCCCAGCATTTT. Its protein is CAWGQGMLSQPQHF.

This clone appeared a single time. The rearrangement joins TRBV5-4 to TRBJ2-3; 11 nucleotides line up with TRBD1. With V trimmed by 4 bases and J by 2 bases, 3 bases remained unmatched. Germline V CDR1 and CDR2: SGHNT, YYREEE (reference sequence). CDR3 length: 15 amino acids. This chain's CDR3 is CASSMDRGPTDTQYF. In DNA form, the CDR3 reads TGTGCCAGCAGCATGGACAGGGGGCCCACAGATACGCAGTATTTT.

The genes are TRBV7-2 and TRBJ2-1; D remains ambiguous. The CDR3 is made up of 15 amino acids. Germline V gene sequence: CDR1 SGHTA, CDR2 FQGNSA. V dropped 1 base and J dropped 6 bases, with 13 bases sitting between them. DNA for the CDR3: TGTGCCAGCAGCTTAGTAAACCTGGTTAGCAATGAGCAGTTCTTC. It translates to CASSLVNLVSNEQFF. Variable domain in full (rest from reference TRBV7-2 and TRBJ2-1): GAGVSQSPSNKVTEKGKDVELRCDPISGHTALYWYRQSLGQGLEFLIYFQGNSAPDKSGLPSDRFSAERTGGSVSTLTIQRTQQEDSAVYLCASSLVNLVSNEQFFGPGTRLTVL.

The chain uses TRBV5-1 and TRBJ1-2, with D unresolved. The length of the CDR3 is 16 residues. The germline V and J ends were trimmed by 0 bases and 0 bases, with 12 bases remaining between them. Per germline, CDR1 SGHRS and CDR2 YFSETQ. The CDR3 region has the DNA TGCGCCAGCAGCTTGGATGGCAGAGAGACTAACTATGGCTACACCTTC. The encoded protein is CASSLDGRETNYGYTF.

The chain couples TRBV11-2 to TRBJ2-7, with 9 positions matching TRBD2. J was trimmed by 3 bases and V by 6 bases; bases with no gene match: 6. CDR3 length: 14 amino acids. CDR1 SGHAT and CDR2 FQNNGV come from the germline V gene. CDR3 residues: CASRSTSGDYEQYF. The DNA of the CDR3 is TGTGCCAGCAGGTCGACTAGCGGAGACTACGAGCAGTACTTC.

This clone occurred once. The V call is TRBV18, the J call TRBJ1-1, with no clear D. CDR3 length: 13 residues. V was shortened by 1 base and J by 4 bases, with 7 bases between the two germline ends. Germline V gives CDR1 KGHSH, CDR2 LQKENI. This chain's CDR3 is CASSPLPGTEAFF. DNA of the CDR3: TGTGCCAGCTCACCACTCCCGGGCACTGAAGCTTTCTTT.

V usage is TRBV2 and J usage is TRBJ2-3; unclear D gene. V lost 4 bases to trimming and J lost 0 bases, with 5 bases between them. Germline CDR1 is SNHLY and CDR2 is FYNNEI. The CDR3 is 13 amino acids. DNA of the CDR3: TGTGCCAGCAGTGGTCCTAGCACAGATACGCAGTATTTT. Amino acid sequence: CASSGPSTDTQYF.

Regarding this clone: The sample holds other DNA sequences that translate to the same CDR3. The rearrangement uses TRBV19 and TRBJ2-3; 12 nucleotides line up with TRBD2. Germline CDR1 and CDR2: LNHDA and SQIVND (reference sequence). The CDR3 has 15 amino acids. Losses at the gene ends were 7 bases for V and 6 bases for J; bases not matched to a gene: 8. The CDR3 spells CASTPTSGSSDTQYF. DNA for the CDR3: TGTGCCAGTACTCCGACTAGCGGGAGTTCTGATACGCAGTATTTT.

V and J are TRBV7-2 and TRBJ2-5, with no clear D. The ends were cut back, 5 bases at V and 5 bases at J, with 15 bases in the middle. Per the germline V gene, CDR1 is SGHTA and CDR2 is FQGNSA. The CDR3 spans 14 residues. CDR3 nucleotides: TGTGCCAGCAGCCGAACCCGCGATGTCGAGACCCAGTACTTC. Translation: CASSRTRDVETQYF.

J is TRBJ1-5 and V is TRBV4-1; the D is unclear. Germline CDR1 reads MGHRA; CDR2 reads YSYEKL. The CDR3 length is 15 residues. V was trimmed by 4 bases and J by 8 bases, leaving 18 bases between them. Here the CDR3 reads CASSLAAINSEPQHF. In DNA, the CDR3 is TGCGCCAGCAGCCTAGCTGCTATTAATTCGGAGCCCCAGCATTTT.

The chain is built from TRBV18 and TRBJ1-2, with unresolved D. CDR1 and CDR2 from the germline V gene are KGHSH and LQKENI. The CDR3 length is 12 residues. The V gene lost 4 bases and the J gene lost 3 bases, with 6 bases spanning the gap. CDR3 loop: CASSLWDYGYTF. The CDR3 DNA is TGTGCCAGCTCACTGTGGGACTATGGCTACACCTTC.

This clone was counted a single time. V is TRBV5-1 and J is TRBJ2-5, with TRBD1 matching 7 bases. The CDR3 is 13 residues long. V trimming: 3 bases; J trimming: 1 base; junction bases outside the gene matches: 0. The germline V gene has CDR1 SGHRS and CDR2 YFSETQ. CDR3: CASSWDSQETQYF. Here the CDR3 DNA reads TGCGCCAGCAGCTGGGACAGCCAAGAGACCCAGTACTTC.

This chain connects TRBV7-9 to TRBJ2-3; D unresolved. CDR1 is SEHNR and CDR2 is FQNEAQ in the germline V gene (reference sequence). The V end was cut by 4 bases, the J end by 2 bases, with 1 base between. This CDR3 is 11 amino acids long. The CDR3 region is CASSYTDTQYF. CDR3 nucleotide sequence: TGTGCCAGCAGCTACACAGATACGCAGTATTTT.

The chain couples TRBV4-2 to TRBJ1-3, with 7 bases aligning to TRBD1. V dropped 4 bases and J dropped 0; count of bases not matched to a gene: 6. The CDR3 consists of 16 residues. Looked up from germline, CDR1 is LGHNA and CDR2 is YNFKEQ. In DNA form, the CDR3 reads TGTGCCAGCAGCCTCTCGACAGGGTACTCTGGAAACACCATATATTTT. Amino acids: CASSLSTGYSGNTIYF.

This clone occurred once. The V call is TRBV6-1, the J call TRBJ2-7, with 8 nucleotides matching TRBD1. J gave up 2 bases and V 6 bases, and 9 bases lay outside the gene matches. The CDR3 is made up of 15 amino acids. Looked up from germline, CDR1 is MNHNS and CDR2 is SASEGT. CDR3 sequence (DNA): TGTGCCAGCAGGCTGGGCCAGGGGGCCCCCTACGAGCAGTACTTC. This translates into CASRLGQGAPYEQYF.

The chain has TRBV27 and TRBJ2-7; D possibly corresponds to TRBD1 (7 bases). The CDR3 length is 14 residues. Per germline, CDR1 MNHEY and CDR2 SMNVEV (reference sequence). V was clipped by 5 bases and J by 7 bases, with 18 bases between them. CDR3 sequence reads: CASSQRTGGGEQYF. CDR3 nucleotide sequence: TGTGCCAGCAGTCAACGGACAGGCGGAGGGGAGCAGTACTTC.

V usage is TRBV25-1 and J usage is TRBJ2-2, with 7 bases fitting TRBD2. V was pared by 5 bases and J by 0 bases, with 12 bases of the junction left unmatched. The length of the CDR3 is 18 residues. Germline-derived CDR1 and CDR2 are MGHDK and SYGVNS. The CDR3 region is CASSRIRSSGTNTGELFF. The CDR3 DNA follows: TGTGCCAGCAGTCGCATACGGTCTAGCGGAACGAACACCGGGGAGCTGTTTTTT.

The rearrangement uses TRBV11-2 and TRBJ2-1; D not resolved. The germline V and J ends were trimmed by 1 base and 5 bases, with 6 bases remaining between them. The germline V gene encodes CDR1 SGHAT and CDR2 FQNNGV. CDR3 size: 13 residues. CDR3 region: CASSLGRHNEQFF. The CDR3 region has the DNA TGTGCCAGCAGCTTAGGACGGCACAATGAGCAGTTCTTC. Full variable domain (rest looked up from reference TRBV11-2 and TRBJ2-1): EAGVAQSPRYKIIEKRQSVAFWCNPISGHATLYWYQQILGQGPKLLIQFQNNGVVDDSQLPKDRFSAERLKGVDSTLKIQPAKLEDSAVYLCASSLGRHNEQFFGPGTRLTVL.